This note documents a single T cell receptor (beta chain) sequence. Method: immunoSEQ multiplex PCR; TCRdb's copy keeps in-frame clones and lacks some. The sample lists 40,000 to 55,000 clones, 75% to 85% seen once, with 7.6% in the top ten. V lost 6 bases, J lost 5 bases, and 8 bases stayed unmatched. Germline CDR1 is SNHLY and CDR2 is FYNNEI. CDR3 length: 15 amino acids. This sample was taken from a study of blood T cell repertoires in COVID-19. Study overall: Researchers got acute and convalescent COVID-19 samples from the United States, Italy and Spain.

Sequencing was performed on peripheral blood. This clonotype originated in a human donor in a cohort sampled during active COVID-19. V gene TRBV2 combines with J gene TRBJ2-2, with 8 nucleotides matching TRBD2. The CDR3 nucleotides are TGTGCCAGCAGGAAGGAAACTAGCGGTACCGGGGAGCTGTTTTTT. Protein: CASRKETSGTGELFF.